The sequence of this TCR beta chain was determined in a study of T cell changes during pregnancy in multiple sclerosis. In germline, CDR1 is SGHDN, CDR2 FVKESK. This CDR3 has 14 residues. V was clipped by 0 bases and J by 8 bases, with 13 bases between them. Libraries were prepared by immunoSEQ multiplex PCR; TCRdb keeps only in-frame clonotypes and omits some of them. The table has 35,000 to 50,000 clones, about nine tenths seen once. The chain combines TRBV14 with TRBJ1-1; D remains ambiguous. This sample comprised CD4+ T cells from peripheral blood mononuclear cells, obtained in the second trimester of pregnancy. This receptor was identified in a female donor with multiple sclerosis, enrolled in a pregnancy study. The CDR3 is CASSQDLGVPEAFF. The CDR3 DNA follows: TGTGCCAGCAGCCAAGATCTCGGTGTCCCGGAAGCTTTCTTT. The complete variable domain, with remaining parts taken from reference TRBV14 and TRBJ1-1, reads EAGVTQFPSHSVIEKGQTVTLRCDPISGHDNLYWYRRVMGKEIKFLLHFVKESKQDESGMPNNRFLAERTGGTYSTLKVQPAELEDSGVYFCASSQDLGVPEAFFGQGTRLTVV.